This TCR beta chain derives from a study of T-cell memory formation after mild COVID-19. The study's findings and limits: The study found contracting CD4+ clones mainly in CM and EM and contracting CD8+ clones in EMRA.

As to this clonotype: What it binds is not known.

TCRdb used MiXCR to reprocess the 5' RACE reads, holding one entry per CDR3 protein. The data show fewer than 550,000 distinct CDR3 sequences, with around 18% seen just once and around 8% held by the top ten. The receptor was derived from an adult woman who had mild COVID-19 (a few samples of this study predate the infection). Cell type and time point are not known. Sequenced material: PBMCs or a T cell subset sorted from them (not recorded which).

This CDR3 reads CASSLSAAPREQYF. The CDR3 DNA follows: TGTGCCAGCAGTTTATCGGCAGCGCCGCGCGAGCAGTACTTC. The chain is built from TRBV27 and TRBJ2-7; no clear D. Per the germline V gene, CDR1 is MNHEY and CDR2 is SMNVEV (reference sequence). The CDR3 contains 14 residues. V was clipped by 0 bases and J by 6 bases, with 12 bases between them.